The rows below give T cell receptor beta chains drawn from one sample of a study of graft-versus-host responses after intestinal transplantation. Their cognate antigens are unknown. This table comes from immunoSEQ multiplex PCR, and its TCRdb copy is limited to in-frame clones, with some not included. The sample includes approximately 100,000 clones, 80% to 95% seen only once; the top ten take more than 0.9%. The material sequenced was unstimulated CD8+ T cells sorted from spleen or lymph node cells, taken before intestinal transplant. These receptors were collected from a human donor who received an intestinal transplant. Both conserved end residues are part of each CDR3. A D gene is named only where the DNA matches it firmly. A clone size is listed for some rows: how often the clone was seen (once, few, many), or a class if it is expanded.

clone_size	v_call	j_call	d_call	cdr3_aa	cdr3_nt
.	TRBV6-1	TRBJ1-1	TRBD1	CASSETGDTEAFF	TGTGCCAGCAGTGAGACAGGGGATACTGAAGCTTTCTTT
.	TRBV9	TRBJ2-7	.	CASSGGASGTYEQYF	TGTGCCAGCAGCGGAGGGGCTTCGGGTACCTACGAGCAGTACTTC
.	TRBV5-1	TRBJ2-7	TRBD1	CASSSPGTVSYEQYF	TGCGCCAGCAGCTCGCCCGGGACAGTATCCTACGAGCAGTACTTC
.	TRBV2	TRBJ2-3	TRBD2	CASSLSSGGAIDTQYF	TGTGCCAGCAGTTTATCGAGCGGGGGGGCAATAGATACGCAGTATTTT
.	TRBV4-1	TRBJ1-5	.	CASSQVGPGGGNQPQHF	TGCGCCAGCAGCCAAGTGGGACCTGGGGGTGGTAACCAGCCCCAGCATTTT
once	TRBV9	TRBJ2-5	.	CASSVNDLVETQYF	TGTGCCAGCAGCGTGAACGACCTGGTAGAGACCCAGTACTTC
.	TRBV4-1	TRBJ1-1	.	CASSPPTGHTEAFF	TGCGCCAGCAGCCCCCCGACAGGACACACTGAAGCTTTCTTT
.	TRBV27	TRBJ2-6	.	CASSPTYSGANVLTF	TGTGCCAGCAGTCCAACTTATTCTGGGGCCAACGTCCTGACTTTC
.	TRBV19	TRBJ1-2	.	CASSIGNRDGYTF	TGTGCCAGTAGTATCGGGAACAGAGATGGCTACACCTTC
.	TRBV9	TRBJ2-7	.	CASSMEGVGYEQYF	TGTGCCAGCAGCATGGAGGGGGTTGGCTACGAGCAGTACTTC
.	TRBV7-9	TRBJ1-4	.	CASSPVGGEKLFF	TGTGCCAGCTCTCCGGTAGGGGGGGAAAAACTGTTTTTT
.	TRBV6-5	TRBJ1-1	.	CASSYSGGGTEAFF	TGTGCCAGCAGTTACTCGGGGGGGGGAACTGAAGCTTTCTTT
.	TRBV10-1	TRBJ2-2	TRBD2	CASRGRYGELFF	TGCGCCAGCCGCGGGAGATACGGGGAGCTGTTTTTT
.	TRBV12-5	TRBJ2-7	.	CASGSSTGKTTSYEQYF	TGTGCTAGTGGTTCCTCTACAGGCAAAACCACCTCCTACGAGCAGTACTTC
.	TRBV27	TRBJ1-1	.	CASSFGWGNTEAFF	TGTGCCAGCAGTTTTGGGTGGGGGAACACTGAAGCTTTCTTT
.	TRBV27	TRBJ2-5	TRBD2	CASSSGLYQETQYF	TGTGCCAGCAGCTCGGGACTATACCAAGAGACCCAGTACTTC
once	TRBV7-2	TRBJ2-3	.	CASSLKGIAGTDTQYF	TGTGCCAGCAGCTTAAAGGGGATAGCGGGCACAGATACGCAGTATTTT
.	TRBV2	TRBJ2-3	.	CASDTDTQYF	TGTGCCAGCGACACAGATACGCAGTATTTT
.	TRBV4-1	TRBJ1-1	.	CASSQEPDMNTEAFF	TGCGCCAGCAGCCAAGAACCCGACATGAACACTGAAGCTTTCTTT
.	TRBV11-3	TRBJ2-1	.	CASSLGVSSNEQFF	TGTGCCAGCAGCTTAGGTGTCAGCTCAAATGAGCAGTTCTTC
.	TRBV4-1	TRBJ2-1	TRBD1	CASSQGQGVGLNEQFF	TGCGCCAGCAGCCAAGGACAGGGGGTAGGATTGAATGAGCAGTTCTTC
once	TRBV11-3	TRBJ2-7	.	CASSLRESYEQYF	TGTGCCAGCAGCTTACGGGAGTCCTACGAGCAGTACTTC
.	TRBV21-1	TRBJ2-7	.	CASSKVFCKVSENRAEQYF	TGTGCCAGCAGCAAAGTTTTTTGTAAGGTTTCAGAAAATCGGGCCGAGCAGTACTTC
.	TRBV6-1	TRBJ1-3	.	CASTKGESSGNTIYF	TGTGCCAGCACGAAGGGGGAGAGCTCTGGAAACACCATATATTTT
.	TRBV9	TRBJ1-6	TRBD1	CASTGGTGASPLHF	TGTGCCAGCACCGGGGGTACAGGGGCCTCACCCCTCCACTTT
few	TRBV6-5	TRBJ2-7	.	CASSYDGPREQYF	TGTGCCAGCAGTTACGACGGCCCCCGTGAGCAGTACTTC
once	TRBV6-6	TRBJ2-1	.	CASRLDYNEQFF	TGTGCCAGCAGACTAGATTACAATGAGCAGTTCTTC
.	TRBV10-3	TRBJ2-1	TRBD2	CAISEPTSGGVGEQFF	TGTGCCATCAGTGAGCCGACTAGCGGGGGAGTGGGTGAGCAGTTCTTC
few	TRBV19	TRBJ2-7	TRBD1	CASSPGQAISYEQYF	TGTGCCAGTAGCCCCGGACAGGCGATATCCTACGAGCAGTACTTC
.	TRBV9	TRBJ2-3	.	CASSVDADTQYF	TGTGCCAGCAGCGTAGATGCAGATACGCAGTATTTT
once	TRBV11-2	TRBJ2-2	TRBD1	CASSLKRGLGTGELFF	TGTGCCAGCAGCTTAAAGAGGGGGCTCGGCACCGGGGAGCTGTTTTTT
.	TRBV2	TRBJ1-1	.	CASSEAGQQNTEAFF	TGTGCCAGCAGTGAAGCGGGGCAGCAGAACACTGAAGCTTTCTTT
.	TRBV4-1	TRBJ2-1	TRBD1	CASRVAGTGSTNEQFF	TGCGCCAGCAGGGTAGCCGGGACAGGCTCTACCAATGAGCAGTTCTTC
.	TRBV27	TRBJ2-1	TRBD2	CASSRGGAINEQFF	TGTGCCAGCAGTCGCGGGGGGGCGATCAATGAGCAGTTCTTC
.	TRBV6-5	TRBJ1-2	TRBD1	CASSYGQGARVGYTF	TGTGCCAGCAGTTACGGTCAGGGGGCTAGGGTTGGCTACACCTTC
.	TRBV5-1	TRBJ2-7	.	CASSLVTSSYEQYF	TGCGCCAGCAGCTTGGTCACGAGCTCCTACGAGCAGTACTTC
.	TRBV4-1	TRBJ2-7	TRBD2	CASSQVERGGSYEQYF	TGCGCCAGCAGCCAAGTCGAGCGGGGGGGCTCCTACGAGCAGTACTTC
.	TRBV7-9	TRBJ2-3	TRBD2	CASSLFSGGSTDTQYF	TGTGCCAGCAGCTTATTCAGCGGGGGGAGCACAGATACGCAGTATTTT
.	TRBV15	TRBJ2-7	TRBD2	CATSRDSSSGGLEQYF	TGTGCCACCAGCAGAGATTCCTCTAGCGGGGGGCTCGAGCAGTACTTC
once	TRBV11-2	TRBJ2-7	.	CASSLSAGAGYGSSYEQYF	TGTGCCAGCAGCTTGAGCGCGGGGGCCGGGTACGGGAGCTCCTACGAGCAGTACTTC
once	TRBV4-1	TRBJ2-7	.	CASIVMGDEAYEQYF	TGCGCCAGCATCGTGATGGGGGACGAGGCCTACGAGCAGTACTTC
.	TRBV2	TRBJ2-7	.	CACLPGVDEQYF	TGTGCCTGCCTGCCAGGGGTCGACGAGCAGTACTTC
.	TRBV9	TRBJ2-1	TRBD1	CASSVGDRAGNEQFF	TGTGCCAGCAGCGTGGGGGACAGGGCTGGCAATGAGCAGTTCTTC
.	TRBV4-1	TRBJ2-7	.	CASSQGDPQAYEQYF	TGCGCCAGCAGCCAAGGGGACCCTCAAGCCTACGAGCAGTACTTC
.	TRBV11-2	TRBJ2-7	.	CASSPPQGHSAGEQYF	TGTGCCAGCAGCCCTCCCCAGGGACACTCGGCGGGGGAGCAGTACTTC
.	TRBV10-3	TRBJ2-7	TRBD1	CAIELGQGAGEQYF	TGTGCCATCGAGTTGGGGCAGGGGGCAGGGGAGCAGTACTTC
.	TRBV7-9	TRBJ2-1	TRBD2	CASSLTSGGAHEQFF	TGTGCCAGCAGCTTGACTAGCGGGGGGGCCCATGAGCAGTTCTTC
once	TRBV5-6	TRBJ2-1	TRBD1	CASIQSYRGRIRNEQFF	TGTGCCAGCATCCAATCATACAGGGGGCGCATCAGGAATGAGCAGTTCTTC
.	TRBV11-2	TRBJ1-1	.	CASIPRGDTEAFF	TGTGCCAGCATCCCGCGGGGGGACACTGAAGCTTTCTTT
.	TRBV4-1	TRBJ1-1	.	CASSPRQGYMNTEAFF	TGCGCCAGCAGCCCCCGTCAGGGCTATATGAACACTGAAGCTTTCTTT
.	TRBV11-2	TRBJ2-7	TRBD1	CASRLEGAESEQYF	TGTGCCAGCAGGCTTGAGGGGGCGGAGAGCGAGCAGTACTTC
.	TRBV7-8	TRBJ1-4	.	CASSLAGSSREKLFF	TGTGCCAGCAGCTTAGCCGGGTCTTCGAGAGAAAAACTGTTTTTT